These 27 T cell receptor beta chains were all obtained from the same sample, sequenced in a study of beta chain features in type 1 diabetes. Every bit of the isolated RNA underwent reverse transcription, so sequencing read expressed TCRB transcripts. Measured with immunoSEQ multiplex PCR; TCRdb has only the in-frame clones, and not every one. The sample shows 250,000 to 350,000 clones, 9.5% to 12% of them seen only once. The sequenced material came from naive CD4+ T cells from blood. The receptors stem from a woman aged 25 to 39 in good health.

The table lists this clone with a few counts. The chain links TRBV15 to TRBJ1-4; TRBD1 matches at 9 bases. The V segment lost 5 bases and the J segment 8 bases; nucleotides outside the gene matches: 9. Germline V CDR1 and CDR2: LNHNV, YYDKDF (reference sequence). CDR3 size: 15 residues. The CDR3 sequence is CATSPGQGGGEKLFF. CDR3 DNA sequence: TGTGCCACCAGCCCGGGACAGGGAGGAGGAGAAAAACTGTTTTTT.

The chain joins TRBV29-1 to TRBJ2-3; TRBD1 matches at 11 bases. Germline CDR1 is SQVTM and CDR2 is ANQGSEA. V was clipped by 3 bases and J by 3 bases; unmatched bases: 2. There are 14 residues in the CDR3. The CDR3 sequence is CSVDGDRGTDTQYF. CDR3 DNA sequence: TGCAGCGTTGACGGGGACAGGGGGACAGATACGCAGTATTTT.

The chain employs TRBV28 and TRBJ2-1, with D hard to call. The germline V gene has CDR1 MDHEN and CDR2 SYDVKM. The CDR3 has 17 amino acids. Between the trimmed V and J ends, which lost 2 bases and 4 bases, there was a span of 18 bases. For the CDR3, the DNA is TGTGCCAGCAGTTTACCCGGGTTGTGGCAAACTTACAATGAGCAGTTCTTC. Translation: CASSLPGLWQTYNEQFF.

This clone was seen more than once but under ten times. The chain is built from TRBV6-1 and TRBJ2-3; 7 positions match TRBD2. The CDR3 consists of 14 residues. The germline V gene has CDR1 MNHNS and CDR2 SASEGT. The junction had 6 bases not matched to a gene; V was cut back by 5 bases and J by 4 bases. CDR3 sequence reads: CASSRTSWADTQYF. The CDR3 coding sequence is TGTGCCAGCAGTCGGACTAGTTGGGCAGATACGCAGTATTTT.

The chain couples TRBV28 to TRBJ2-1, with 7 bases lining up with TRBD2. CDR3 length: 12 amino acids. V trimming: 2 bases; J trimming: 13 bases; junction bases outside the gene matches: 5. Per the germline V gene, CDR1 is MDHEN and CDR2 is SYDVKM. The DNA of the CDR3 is TGTGCCAGCAGTTTAGCGGGAGTGCGCCAGTTCTTC. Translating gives CASSLAGVRQFF. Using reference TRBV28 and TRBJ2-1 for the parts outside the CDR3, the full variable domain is DVKVTQSSRYLVKRTGEKVFLECVQDMDHENMFWYRQDPGLGLRLIYFSYDVKMKEKGDIPEGYSVSREKKERFSLILESASTNQTSMYLCASSLAGVRQFFGPGTRLTVL.

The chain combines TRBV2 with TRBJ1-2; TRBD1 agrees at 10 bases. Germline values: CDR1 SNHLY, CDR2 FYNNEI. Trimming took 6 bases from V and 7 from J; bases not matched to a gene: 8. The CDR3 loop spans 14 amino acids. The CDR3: CASSWDRGTGGYTF. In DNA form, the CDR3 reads TGTGCCAGCAGCTGGGACAGGGGAACCGGTGGCTACACCTTC.

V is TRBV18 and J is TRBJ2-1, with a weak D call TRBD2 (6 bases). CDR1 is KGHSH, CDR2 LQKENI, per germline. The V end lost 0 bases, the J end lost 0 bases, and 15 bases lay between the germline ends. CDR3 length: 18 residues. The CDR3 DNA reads TGTGCCAGCTCACCACCGTATTCGGGAGTTTTCTCCTACAATGAGCAGTTCTTC. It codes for CASSPPYSGVFSYNEQFF.

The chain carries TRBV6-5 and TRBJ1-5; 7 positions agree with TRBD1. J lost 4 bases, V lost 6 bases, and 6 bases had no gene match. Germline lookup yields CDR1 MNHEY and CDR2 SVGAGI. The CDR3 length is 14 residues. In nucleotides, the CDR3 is TGTGCCAGCAGCCCAGGACAGGTAAATCAGCCCCAGCATTTT. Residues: CASSPGQVNQPQHF.

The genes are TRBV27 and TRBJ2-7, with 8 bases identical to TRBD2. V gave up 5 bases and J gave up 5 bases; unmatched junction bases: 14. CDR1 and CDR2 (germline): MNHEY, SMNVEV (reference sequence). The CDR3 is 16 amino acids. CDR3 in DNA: TGTGCCAGCAGTGATTCCCTTGGACTAGCTCGGGACGAGCAGTACTTC. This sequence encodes CASSDSLGLARDEQYF.

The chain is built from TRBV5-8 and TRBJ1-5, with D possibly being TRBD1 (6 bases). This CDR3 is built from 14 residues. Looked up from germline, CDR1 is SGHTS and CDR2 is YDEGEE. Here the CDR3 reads CSGQSIYSNQPQHF. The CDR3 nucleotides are TGTAGCGGACAGTCTATTTATAGCAATCAGCCCCAGCATTTT.

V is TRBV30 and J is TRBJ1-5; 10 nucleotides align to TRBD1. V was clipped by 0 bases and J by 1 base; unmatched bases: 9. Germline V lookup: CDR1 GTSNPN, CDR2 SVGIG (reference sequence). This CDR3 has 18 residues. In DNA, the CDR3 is TGTGCCTGGAGTGTACTGACAGGGGGCTTGGGGAGCAATCAGCCCCAGCATTTT. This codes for CAWSVLTGGLGSNQPQHF.

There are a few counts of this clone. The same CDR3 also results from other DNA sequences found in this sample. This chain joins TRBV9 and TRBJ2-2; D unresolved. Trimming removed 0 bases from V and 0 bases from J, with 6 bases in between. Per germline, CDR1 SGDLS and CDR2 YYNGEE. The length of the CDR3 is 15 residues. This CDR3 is CASSVALANTGELFF. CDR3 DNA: TGTGCCAGCAGCGTAGCCCTAGCGAACACCGGGGAGCTGTTTTTT.

CDR3 protein: CASSRGLAGGPGPTEQYF. The CDR3 DNA reads TGTGCCAGCAGTAGAGGGCTAGCGGGAGGGCCAGGTCCAACCGAGCAGTACTTC. This sequence joins TRBV28 and TRBJ2-7; TRBD2 matches at 12 bases. Unmatched junction bases numbered 17, after V lost 5 bases and J lost 6 bases. The CDR3 runs to 18 residues. CDR1 and CDR2 (germline): MDHEN, SYDVKM.

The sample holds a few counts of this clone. CDR3: CASSLLGAADTQYF. CDR3 bases: TGTGCCAGCAGCTTGTTAGGGGCGGCAGATACGCAGTATTTT. The chain employs TRBV7-9 and TRBJ2-3, with D perhaps TRBD1 (5 bases). V lost 3 bases and J lost 4, with 11 bases in between. The CDR3 runs to 14 residues. The V gene's germline CDR1 is SEHNR and CDR2 FQNEAQ (reference sequence).

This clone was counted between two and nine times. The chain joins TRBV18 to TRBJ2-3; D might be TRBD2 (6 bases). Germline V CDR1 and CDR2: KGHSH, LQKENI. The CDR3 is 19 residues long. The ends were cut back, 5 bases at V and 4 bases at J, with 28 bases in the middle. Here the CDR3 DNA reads TGTGCCAGCTCAGCGGGACTCCCCCTCAGTGTTCCAACCGCAGATACGCAGTATTTT. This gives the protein CASSAGLPLSVPTADTQYF.

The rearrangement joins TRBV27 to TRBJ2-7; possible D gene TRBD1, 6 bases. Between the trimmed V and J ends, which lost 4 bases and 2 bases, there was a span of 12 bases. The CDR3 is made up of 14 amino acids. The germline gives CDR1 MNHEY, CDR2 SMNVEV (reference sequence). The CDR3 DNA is TGTGCCAGCAGTTCGCCAGGGGTCCCCTACGAGCAGTACTTC. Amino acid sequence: CASSSPGVPYEQYF.

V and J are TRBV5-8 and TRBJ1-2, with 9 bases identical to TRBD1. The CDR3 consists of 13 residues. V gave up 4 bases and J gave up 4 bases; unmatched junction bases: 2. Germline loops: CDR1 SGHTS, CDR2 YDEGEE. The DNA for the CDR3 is TGTGCCAGCAGCCGGGACAGGGTCTATGGCTACACCTTC. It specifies CASSRDRVYGYTF. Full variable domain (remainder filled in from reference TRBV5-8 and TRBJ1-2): EAGVTQSPTHLIKTRGQQATLRCSPISGHTSVYWYQQALGLGLQFLLWYDEGEERNRGNFPPRFSGRQFPNYSSELNVNALELEDSALYLCASSRDRVYGYTFGSGTRLTVV.

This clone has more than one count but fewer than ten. CDR3 nucleotide sequence: TGTGCCAGCAGCTTGGAAATCGCTAGCGGGTCGAATGAGCAGTTCTTC. It yields the protein CASSLEIASGSNEQFF. The chain recombines TRBV5-4 with TRBJ2-1; 8 bases are shared with TRBD2. The germline gives CDR1 SGHNT, CDR2 YYREEE (reference sequence). The CDR3 loop spans 16 amino acids. V shed 0 bases, J shed 7 bases, and the junction held 9 bases outside the gene matches.

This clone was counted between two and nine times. DNA for the CDR3: TGTGCCAGCAGCTCGAGACTAGCGGGTTTCGGGGAGCAGTACTTC. Residues: CASSSRLAGFGEQYF. V is TRBV7-2 and J is TRBJ2-7; 10 nucleotides match TRBD2. Germline V gene data show CDR1 as SGHTA and CDR2 as FQGNSA. The CDR3 totals 15 residues. V was pared by 4 bases and J by 7 bases, with 10 bases of the junction left unmatched.

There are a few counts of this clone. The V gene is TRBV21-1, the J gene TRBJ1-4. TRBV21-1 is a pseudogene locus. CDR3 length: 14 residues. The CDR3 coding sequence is TGTGCCAGCAGCAACTCAACGGGGAATGAAAAACTGTTTTTT. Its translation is CASSNSTGNEKLFF.

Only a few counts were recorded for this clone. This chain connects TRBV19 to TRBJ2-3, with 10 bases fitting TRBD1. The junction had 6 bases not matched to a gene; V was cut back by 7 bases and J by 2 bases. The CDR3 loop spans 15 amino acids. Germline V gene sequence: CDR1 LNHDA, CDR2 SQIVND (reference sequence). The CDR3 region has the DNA TGTGCCAGTAATCAGACAGGGGGCTACACAGATACGCAGTATTTT. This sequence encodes CASNQTGGYTDTQYF.

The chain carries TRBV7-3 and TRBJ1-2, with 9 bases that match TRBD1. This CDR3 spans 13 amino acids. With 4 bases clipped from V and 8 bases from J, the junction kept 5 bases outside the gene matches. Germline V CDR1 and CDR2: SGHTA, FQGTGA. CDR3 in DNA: TGTGCCAGCAGCTCGACAGGGGGTCGGGGCTACACCTTC. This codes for CASSSTGGRGYTF.

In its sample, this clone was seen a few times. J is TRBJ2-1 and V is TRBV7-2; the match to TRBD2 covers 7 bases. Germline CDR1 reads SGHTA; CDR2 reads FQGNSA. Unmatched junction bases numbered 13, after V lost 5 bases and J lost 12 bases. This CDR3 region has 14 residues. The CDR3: CASSTGPDRGGQFF. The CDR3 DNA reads TGTGCCAGCAGCACAGGACCCGACCGCGGGGGGCAGTTCTTC.

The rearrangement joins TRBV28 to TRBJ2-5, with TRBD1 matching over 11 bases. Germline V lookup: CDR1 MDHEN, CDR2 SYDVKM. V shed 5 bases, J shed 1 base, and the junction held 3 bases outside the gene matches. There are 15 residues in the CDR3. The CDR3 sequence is CASSRTGGTQETQYF. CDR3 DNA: TGTGCCAGCAGTCGGACAGGGGGCACCCAAGAGACCCAGTACTTC.

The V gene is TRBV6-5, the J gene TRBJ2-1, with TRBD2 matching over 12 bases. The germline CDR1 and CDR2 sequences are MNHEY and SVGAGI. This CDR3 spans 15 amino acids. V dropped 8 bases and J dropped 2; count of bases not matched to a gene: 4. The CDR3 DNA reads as TGTGCCAGCCATCGGACTAGCGGGACCTACAATGAGCAGTTCTTC. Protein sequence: CASHRTSGTYNEQFF.

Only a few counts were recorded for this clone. The CDR3 DNA sequence: TGTGCCAGCAGCTTGGCCACAGGGGATCCAGGGGAGCTGTTTTTT. Encoded protein: CASSLATGDPGELFF. The chain has TRBV5-4 and TRBJ2-2, with 7 bases identical to TRBD1. The CDR3 totals 15 residues. Germline V CDR1 and CDR2: SGHNT, YYREEE (reference sequence). V gave up 0 bases and J gave up 8 bases; unmatched junction bases: 7.

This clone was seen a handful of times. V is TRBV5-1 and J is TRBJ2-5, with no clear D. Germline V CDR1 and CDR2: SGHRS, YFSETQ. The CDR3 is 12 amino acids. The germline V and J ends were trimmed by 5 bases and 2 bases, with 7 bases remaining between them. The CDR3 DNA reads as TGCGCCAGCAGACGTACTCAAGAGACCCAGTACTTC. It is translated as CASRRTQETQYF.